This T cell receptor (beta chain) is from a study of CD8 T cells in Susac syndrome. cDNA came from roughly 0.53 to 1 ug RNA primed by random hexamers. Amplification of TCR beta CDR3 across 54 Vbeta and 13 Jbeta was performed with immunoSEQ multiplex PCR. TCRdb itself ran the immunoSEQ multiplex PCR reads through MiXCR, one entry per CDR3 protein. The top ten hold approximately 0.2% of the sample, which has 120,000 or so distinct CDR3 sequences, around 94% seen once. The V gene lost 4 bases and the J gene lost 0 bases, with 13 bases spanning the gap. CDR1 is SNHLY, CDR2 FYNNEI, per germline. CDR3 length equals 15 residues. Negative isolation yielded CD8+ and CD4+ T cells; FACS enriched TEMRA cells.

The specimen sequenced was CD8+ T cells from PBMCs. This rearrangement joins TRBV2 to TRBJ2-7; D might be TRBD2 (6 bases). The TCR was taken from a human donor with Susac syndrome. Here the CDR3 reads CASSGRDGSSYEQYF. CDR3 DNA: TGTGCCAGCAGTGGTCGGGACGGGAGCTCCTACGAGCAGTACTTC.